This record looks at one T cell receptor (beta chain) sequence and its context. TCRdb's table, derived via immunoSEQ multiplex PCR, lists solely in-frame clones and lacks some. The table shows around 340,000 clones, with around 89% occurring only once. The sample originates from a study of Ad26.COV2.S vaccination and SARS-CoV-2 variants. Study background: Donor was one of the participants in the Ad26.COV2.S arm of the COV1001 trial.

As for treatment: roughly 18 received Ad26.COV2.S at low or high dose, single or two shots; 5 received placebo; per-sample allocation not given. The samples were gathered on day 63 after the first injection of vaccine or placebo. Germline V CDR1 and CDR2: PRHDT, FYEKMQ (reference sequence). The V gene lost 5 bases and the J gene lost 0 bases, with 10 bases spanning the gap. The CDR3 is 14 residues long. The genes are TRBV13 and TRBJ1-1; a possible D gene is TRBD1 (6 bases). This receptor was obtained from a person aged 18-65 years who received the Ad26.COV2.S COVID-19 vaccine or a placebo. The starting material was peripheral blood, obtained in a trial of Ad26.COV2.S vaccine versus placebo. The CDR3 DNA reads TGTGCCAGCAGCACCGGACAGATGAACACTGAAGCTTTCTTT. This sequence encodes CASSTGQMNTEAFF.